This T cell receptor beta chain was identified during a study of T cell repertoires in cytomegalovirus infection. At the level of the study: Recently identified HLA-C-restricted CMV epitopes were used, and well-studied HLA-B-restricted CMV epitopes were used as well. It was the public TCR beta signatures that indicated both CMV infection and matching HLA type.

TCRdb independently ran MiXCR on the reads; one entry per CDR3 protein. The sample includes about 310,000 distinct CDR3 sequences, around 25% of them seen just once. The length of the CDR3 is 15 residues. With 5 bases clipped from V and 6 bases from J, the junction kept 8 bases outside the gene matches. Per the germline V gene, CDR1 is SEHNR and CDR2 is FQNEAQ (reference sequence). General study results and limits: Carriage of CMV together with the relevant HLA was identifiable through cumulative public TCR beta family frequency. CMV-specific HLA-C-restricted TCR beta clonotypes dominated the ex vivo response.

Note on this clonotype: What it binds is unknown.

V is TRBV7-9 and J is TRBJ2-1; TRBD2 aligns across 9 bases. Sample: cultured PBMCs, taken from culture after CMV antigen stimulation. This sequence was found in a human donor in good health (CMV status not recorded). Some clones in this sample may be carry-over from other donors' samples. CDR3 amino acids: CASSDTGTSLNEQFF. The CDR3 DNA follows: TGTGCCAGCAGCGACACCGGGACTAGCCTCAATGAGCAGTTCTTC.